This TCR beta chain was captured by sequencing in a study of CD8 T cells in ankylosing spondylitis. CDR1 and CDR2 from the germline V gene are SNHLY and FYNNEI. This CDR3 region has 13 residues. V was trimmed by 6 bases and J by 4 bases, leaving 13 bases between them. About this clonotype itself: Its antigen is unidentified.

General study points: Past studies reported some motif variants in reactive arthritis synovial fluid and blood. A motif of under 10 highly homologous TCR beta variants was seen as apparently characteristic of ankylosing spondylitis blood. Significant enrichment of disease-linked clones was reported in matched ankylosing spondylitis synovial fluid.

5'-RACE, quantitative and with molecular barcodes, yielded the TCR beta libraries. MiXCR, applied by TCRdb to the 5' RACE reads, yields one record per CDR3 protein. The repertoire holds 220,000 or so distinct CDR3 sequences, with roughly a tenth as singletons. The V and J genes are TRBV2 and TRBJ2-7, with D possibly matching TRBD2 (6 bases). Sequenced input: blood, either unsorted or a sorted T cell fraction (not recorded which). The receptor was isolated from a male donor with ankylosing spondylitis or in good health (not recorded which). CDR3 bases: TGTGCCAGCAGGGCCGGGGCGGGGTACGAGCAGTACTTC. This gives the protein CASRAGAGYEQYF.